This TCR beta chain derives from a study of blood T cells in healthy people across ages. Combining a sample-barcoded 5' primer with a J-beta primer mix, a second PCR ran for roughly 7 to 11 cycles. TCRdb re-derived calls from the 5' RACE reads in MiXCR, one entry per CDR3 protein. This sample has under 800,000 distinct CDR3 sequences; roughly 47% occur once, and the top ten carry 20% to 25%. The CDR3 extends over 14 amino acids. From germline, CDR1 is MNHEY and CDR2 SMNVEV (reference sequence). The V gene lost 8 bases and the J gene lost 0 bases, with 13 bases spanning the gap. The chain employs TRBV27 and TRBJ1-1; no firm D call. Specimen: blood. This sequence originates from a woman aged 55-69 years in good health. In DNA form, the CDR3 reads TGTGCCAGCCGCTTCGAGGGTATGAACACTGAAGCTTTCTTT. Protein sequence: CASRFEGMNTEAFF.